What follows is one T cell receptor (beta chain) and its context. This clonotype was recorded many times. This receptor's antigen is unknown. No much larger clonotype is one base removed from it; base qualities were not supplied. The sample is drawn from a study of T cell repertoires in cytomegalovirus infection (dated by TCRdb to the late 2010s). The study in broad terms: Because public TCR beta signatures pointed to carriage of CMV infection together with the matching HLA type, the HLA type of each donor mattered for the analysis.

The listed sequencing device is Illumina HiSeq 1500. TCRdb cleaned the public reads at Q25 with fastp, built clones with MiXCR and kept in-frame beta chains. Here each entry gathers all rows of one CDR3 protein and keeps the most common genes and DNA. This sample comprises roughly 310,000 distinct CDR3 sequences, 17% of them detected only once. In total, the top ten clones hold more than 10% of the sample. The research as a whole found: In both this cohort and an independent cohort of some 380 donors, the cumulative frequency of public TCR beta family members distinguished carriers of CMV infection plus the relevant HLA type. In the ex vivo response, HLA-C-restricted CMV-specific TCR beta clonotypes were dominant, and in two of eight donors the single most frequent clonotype came from this HLA-C-restricted group.

This clonotype originated in a human donor in good health (CMV status not recorded). Some clones in this sample may be carry-over from other donors' samples. The specimen was PBMCs.

The encoded CDR3 is CASSWGQLATEAFF. The nucleotide sequence reads TGTGCCAGCAGCTGGGGACAATTGGCCACTGAAGCTTTCTTT. The chain is assembled from TRBV7-2 and TRBJ1-1; a tentative D call is TRBD1 (6 bases match). V is clipped by 4 bases and J by 4 bases, and the sequence between their germline boundaries is 13 bases long. CDR1 and CDR2 (SGHTA, FQGNSA) derive from the germline V gene. The CDR3 holds 14 amino acids from the cysteine to the phenylalanine. Only the CDR3 region is kept as DNA, spanning 42 bases read in frame from base 1.